The clone carrying this T cell receptor beta chain appeared a few times. V dropped 3 bases and J dropped 9 bases, with 9 bases sitting between them. Germline V gene sequence: CDR1 KGHSH, CDR2 LQKENI. The CDR3 loop spans 12 amino acids. This specimen belongs to a study of beta chain features in type 1 diabetes. Expressed TCRB transcripts were sequenced, since all the RNA that had been isolated was reverse transcribed. Some 3.4 million reads were obtained on average from naive, central memory and regulatory T cell samples. Sequenced by immunoSEQ multiplex PCR; TCRdb stores in-frame clones only, minus some. The sample includes 900,000 or so clones, 15% to 20% of them seen just once. One heparinised draw of blood, averaging roughly 110 mL, came from each donor. Sort purity for all populations was recorded as exceeding 98%.

The source material was naive CD4+ T cells from blood. This TCR was sampled from a woman younger than 30 in good health. The chain links TRBV18 to TRBJ2-1; no definite D call. CDR3 in amino acids: CASSPNRGEQFF. DNA for the CDR3: TGTGCCAGCTCACCCAATAGAGGTGAGCAGTTCTTC.